This TCR beta chain derives from a study of lymphopenia after photon versus proton radiotherapy. Overall study findings and caveats: Under photons, naive T cells and diversity fell while effector/memory populations rose. A bigger post-nadir fall in TCR diversity correlated inversely with survival time in deceased patients.

Turning to this clone: The target antigen is unknown.

The germline gives CDR1 SGHAT, CDR2 FQDESV (reference sequence). This CDR3 has 15 residues. V was clipped by 3 bases and J by 5 bases; unmatched bases: 8. The data were produced by immunoSEQ multiplex PCR, yet TCRdb's version contains in-frame clones alone and is incomplete. The data hold 11,000 to 15,000 clones, with 82% observed a single time. The receptor was isolated from a man in his forties or fifties with gastric cancer. The chain joins TRBV11-1 to TRBJ2-5, with 8 bases aligning to TRBD2. The specimen comprised peripheral blood, sampled from a patient treated with photon-based radiotherapy. The CDR3 spells CASSFPPGGVETQYF. The CDR3 DNA follows: TGTGCCAGCAGCTTCCCGCCCGGGGGGGTCGAGACCCAGTACTTC.